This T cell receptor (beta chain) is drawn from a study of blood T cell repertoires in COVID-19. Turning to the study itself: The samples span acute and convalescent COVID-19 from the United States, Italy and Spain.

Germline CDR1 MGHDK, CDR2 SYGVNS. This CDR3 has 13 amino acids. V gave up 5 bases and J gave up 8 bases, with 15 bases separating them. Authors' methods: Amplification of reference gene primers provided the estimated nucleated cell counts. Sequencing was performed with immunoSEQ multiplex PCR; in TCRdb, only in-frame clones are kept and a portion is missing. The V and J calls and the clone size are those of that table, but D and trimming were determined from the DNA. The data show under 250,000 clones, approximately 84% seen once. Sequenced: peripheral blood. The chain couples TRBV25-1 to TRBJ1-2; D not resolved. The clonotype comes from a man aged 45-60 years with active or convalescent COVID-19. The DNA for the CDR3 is TGTGCCAGCAGTAGTGCGAGGCTTAGGGGCTACACCTTC. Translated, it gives CASSSARLRGYTF.